This T cell receptor (beta chain) was recorded in a study of T cells expressing NK-cell markers. Looking at the study overall: Sorted CD3+CD56-NKG2C+, CD3+CD56+NKG2C- and CD3+CD56+NKG2C+ T cells were the source of the TCR beta repertoires.

CDR3 size: 19 residues. Germline V CDR1 and CDR2: SNHLY, FYNNEI. TCRdb re-called the 5' RACE reads and shows each CDR3 protein once, DNA omitted. This sample's table reports some 340,000 distinct CDR3 sequences. The clonotype was recovered from a man aged 18 to 69 in good health. The sequenced material came from blood T cells: a sorted CD56 or NKG2C T cell subset, CD4+ or CD8+ T cells, or bulk PBMC T cells (not recorded which). V is TRBV2 and J is TRBJ2-3; TCRdb selects TRBD1, and the lack of DNA leaves this call unchecked. The CDR3 protein is CASSGQGLVFLRSTDTQYF.